This T cell receptor beta chain derives from a study of T cell responses to AZD1222 COVID-19 vaccine. Whole-study results and caveats: Increased Spike-specific TCR breadth and depth were observed after two AZD1222 doses.

The CDR3 contains 16 residues. The J segment lost 2 bases and the V segment lost 7 bases, leaving 7 bases of the junction unmatched. CDR1 and CDR2 from the germline V gene are ENHRY and SYGVKD. As regards this clone: The antigen remains unidentified.

Libraries were prepared by immunoSEQ multiplex PCR; TCRdb keeps only in-frame clonotypes and omits some of them. The sample has 40,000 to 50,000 clones; 70% to 90% are singletons. The input for sequencing was peripheral blood, taken 28 days after the second AZD1222 dose. The chain uses TRBV10-3 and TRBJ2-7; TRBD2 matches 14 bases. The TCR was taken from an adult who received the AZD1222 COVID-19 vaccine. This CDR3 reads CAITTGLAGATYEQYF. CDR3 coding DNA: TGTGCCATCACTACGGGACTAGCGGGGGCTACCTACGAGCAGTACTTC.